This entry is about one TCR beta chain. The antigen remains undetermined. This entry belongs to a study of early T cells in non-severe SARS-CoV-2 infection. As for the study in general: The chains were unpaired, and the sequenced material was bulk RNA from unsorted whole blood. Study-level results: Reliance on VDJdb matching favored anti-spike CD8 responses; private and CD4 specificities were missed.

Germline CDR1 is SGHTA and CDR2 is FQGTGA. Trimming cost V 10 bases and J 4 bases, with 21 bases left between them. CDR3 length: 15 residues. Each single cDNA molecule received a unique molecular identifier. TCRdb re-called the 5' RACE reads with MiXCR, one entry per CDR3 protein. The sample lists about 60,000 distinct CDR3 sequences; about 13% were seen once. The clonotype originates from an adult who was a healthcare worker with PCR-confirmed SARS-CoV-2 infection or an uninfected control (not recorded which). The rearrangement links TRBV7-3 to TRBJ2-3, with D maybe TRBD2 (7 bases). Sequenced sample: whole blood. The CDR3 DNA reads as TGTGCCAACTCCATGGGGGGGCTAGAGGCAGATACGCAGTATTTT. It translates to CANSMGGLEADTQYF. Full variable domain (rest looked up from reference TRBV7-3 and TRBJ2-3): GAGVSQTPSNKVTEKGKYVELRCDPISGHTALYWYRQSLGQGPEFLIYFQGTGAADDSGLPNDRFFAVRPEGSVSTLKIQRTERGDSAVYLCANSMGGLEADTQYFGPGTRLTVL.